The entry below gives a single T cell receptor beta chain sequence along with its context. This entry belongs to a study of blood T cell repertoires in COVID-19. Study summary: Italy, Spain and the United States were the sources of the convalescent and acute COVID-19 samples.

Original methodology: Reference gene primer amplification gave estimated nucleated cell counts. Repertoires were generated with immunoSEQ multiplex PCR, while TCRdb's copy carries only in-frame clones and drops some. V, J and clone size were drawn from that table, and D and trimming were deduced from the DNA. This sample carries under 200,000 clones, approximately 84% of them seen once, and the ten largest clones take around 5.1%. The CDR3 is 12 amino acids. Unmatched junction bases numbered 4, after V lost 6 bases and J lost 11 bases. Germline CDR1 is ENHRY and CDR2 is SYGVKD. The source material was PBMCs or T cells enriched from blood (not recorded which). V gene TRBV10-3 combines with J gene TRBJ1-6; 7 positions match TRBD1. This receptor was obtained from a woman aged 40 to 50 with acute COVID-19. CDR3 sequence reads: CAISPTGAPLHF. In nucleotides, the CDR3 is TGTGCCATCAGCCCCACAGGGGCACCCCTCCACTTT.